The present entry profiles one T cell receptor beta chain with its context. The clone's antigen remains unknown. The record has no base qualities; no much larger clone is one base away. Reading from cysteine to phenylalanine, the CDR3 counts 16 amino acids. Only CDR3 DNA remains: 48 bases, in frame from the first base. The germline V and J ends show losses of 4 bases and 5 bases respectively, and no gene match explains 12 bases of the junction. From a lookup of the germline V gene, CDR1 and CDR2 are SGHRS and YFSETQ. High-throughput TCR beta sequencing profiled peripheral blood CD8+ and CD4+ T cells from healthy donors, Susac syndrome patients and multiple sclerosis patients. The multiple sclerosis controls were treatment-naive patients who had stable or active relapsing-remitting disease and met the revised McDonald criteria. Bulk CD8+ and CD4+ T cells were purified magnetically by negative isolation, whereas CD8+ TEMRA cells were enriched by FACS. Blood was collected in EDTA tubes and processed within 24 hours, with PBMCs isolated through density gradient centrifugation. PBMCs intended for TCR sequencing were cryopreserved in liquid nitrogen and were subsequently thawed in a 37 degrees C water bath. Purity of sorted or isolated CD4+, CD8+ and CD8+ TEMRA cells was at least 90%.

RNA was extracted using the RNeasy kit, and roughly 0.5 to 1 microgram was reverse transcribed with random hexamers. The immunoSEQ multiplex PCR assay, which covers 54 Vbeta and 13 Jbeta segments, was used to amplify TCR beta CDR3 regions. PCR amplification bias was corrected by using a synthetic template baseline for primer optimization and computational correction. As for the authors' bioinformatics: Reads were assigned to V, D and J genes according to IMGT and analyzed in immunoSEQ Analyzer, with only productive sequences retained. Clonality was computed as one minus Shannon entropy normalized by log2 of the number of productive unique sequences. For each patient and control, public and private clones were evaluated among the 100 most prevalent clones. Susac-specific clones were defined as absent from healthy and MS cohorts, 800 to 1,200 published viral clones and other ImmuneACCESS disease sequences. Using fastp trimming at Q25 and MiXCR clonotype assembly, TCRdb reanalyzed the public sequencing data and kept in-frame beta chains. Rows with one shared CDR3 protein collapse into an entry with the most common genes and DNA. For this entry, the V and J calls and clone size follow TCRdb and not the study's own pipeline. Counted in this sample were roughly 130,000 distinct CDR3 sequences; roughly 94% of them appeared once. Over 0.1% of the sample is in the top ten clones.

This sample stems from a study of CD8 T cells in Susac syndrome (dated by TCRdb to between 2018 and 2021). The study in broad terms: The study used repertoire sequencing to test whether antigen drove CD8+ T cell activation and differentiation in Susac syndrome. Results the study describes overall, beyond this receptor: The number of individuals in the TCR sequencing and HLA analysis was recognized as being relatively small.

The source is a human donor with multiple sclerosis. Sequenced: CD4+ T cells from PBMCs. Recombination linked TRBV5-1 to TRBJ2-7; 10 central bases correspond to TRBD2. The nucleotide sequence reads TGCGCCAGCAGCGACCTAAAGCTAGCGGGAGTGCACGAGCAGTACTTC. The translation is CASSDLKLAGVHEQYF.